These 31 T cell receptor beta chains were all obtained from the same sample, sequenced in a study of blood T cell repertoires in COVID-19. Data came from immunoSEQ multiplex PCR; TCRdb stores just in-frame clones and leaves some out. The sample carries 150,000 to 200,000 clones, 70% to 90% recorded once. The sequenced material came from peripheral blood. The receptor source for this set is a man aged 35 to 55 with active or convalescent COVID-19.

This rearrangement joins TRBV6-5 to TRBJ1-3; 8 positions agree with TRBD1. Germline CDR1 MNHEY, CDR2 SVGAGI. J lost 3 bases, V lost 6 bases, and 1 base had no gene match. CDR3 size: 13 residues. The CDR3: CASRQGGGNTIYF. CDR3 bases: TGTGCCAGCAGACAGGGGGGTGGAAACACCATATATTTT.

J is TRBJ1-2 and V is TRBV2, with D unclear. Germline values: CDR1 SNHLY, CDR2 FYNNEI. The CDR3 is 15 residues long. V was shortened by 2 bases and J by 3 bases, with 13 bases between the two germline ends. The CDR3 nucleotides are TGTGCCAGCAGTGAACCTCTAGGACTTGACTATGGCTACACCTTC. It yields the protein CASSEPLGLDYGYTF.

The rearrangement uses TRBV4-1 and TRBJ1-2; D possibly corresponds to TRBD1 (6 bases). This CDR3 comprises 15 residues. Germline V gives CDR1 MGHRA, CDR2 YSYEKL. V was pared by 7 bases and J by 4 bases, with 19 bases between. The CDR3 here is CASTSTGRGGYGYTF. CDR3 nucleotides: TGCGCCAGCACCTCCACAGGGAGAGGGGGCTATGGCTACACCTTC.

In nucleotides, the CDR3 is TGTGCCATCAGTGAGGAAACAGGGCAGGTGTACGAGCAGTACTTC. This translates into CAISEETGQVYEQYF. This sequence joins TRBV10-3 and TRBJ2-7; D is possibly TRBD1 (6 bases). The CDR3 has 15 residues. Trimming pared 2 bases from V and 4 bases from J, leaving 15 bases between. Per the germline V gene, CDR1 is ENHRY and CDR2 is SYGVKD.

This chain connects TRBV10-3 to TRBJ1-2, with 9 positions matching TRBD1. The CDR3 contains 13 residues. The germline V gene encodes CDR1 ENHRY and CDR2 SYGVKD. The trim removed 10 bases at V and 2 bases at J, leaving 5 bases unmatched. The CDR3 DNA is TGTGCCAGCATACAGGGGGCGAACTATGGCTACACCTTC. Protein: CASIQGANYGYTF.

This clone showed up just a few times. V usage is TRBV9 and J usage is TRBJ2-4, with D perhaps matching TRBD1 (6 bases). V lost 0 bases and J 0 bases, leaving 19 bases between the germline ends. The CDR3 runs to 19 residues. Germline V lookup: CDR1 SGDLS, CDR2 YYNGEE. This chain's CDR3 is CASSVAPGVADLAKNIQYF. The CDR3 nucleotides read TGTGCCAGCAGCGTAGCCCCAGGGGTCGCGGACCTAGCCAAAAACATTCAGTACTTC. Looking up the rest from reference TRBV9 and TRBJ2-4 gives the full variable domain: DSGVTQTPKHLITATGQRVTLRCSPRSGDLSVYWYQQSLDQGLQFLIQYYNGEERAKGNILERFSAQQFPDLHSELNLSSLELGDSALYFCASSVAPGVADLAKNIQYFGAGTRLSVL.

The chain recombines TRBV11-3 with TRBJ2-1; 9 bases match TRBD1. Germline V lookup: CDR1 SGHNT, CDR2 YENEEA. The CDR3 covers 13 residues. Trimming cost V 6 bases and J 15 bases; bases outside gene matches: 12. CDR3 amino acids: CASSEGTGLRLFF. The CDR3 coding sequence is TGTGCCAGCAGTGAGGGGACAGGGCTTCGTCTGTTCTTC.

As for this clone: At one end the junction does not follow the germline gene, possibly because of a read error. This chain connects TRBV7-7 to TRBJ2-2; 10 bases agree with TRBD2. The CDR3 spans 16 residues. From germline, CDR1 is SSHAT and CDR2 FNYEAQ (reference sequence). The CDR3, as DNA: TGTGCTAGCAGCTACCCTAGCGGGAGTAAGACCGGGGAGCTGTTTTTT. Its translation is CASSYPSGSKTGELFF.

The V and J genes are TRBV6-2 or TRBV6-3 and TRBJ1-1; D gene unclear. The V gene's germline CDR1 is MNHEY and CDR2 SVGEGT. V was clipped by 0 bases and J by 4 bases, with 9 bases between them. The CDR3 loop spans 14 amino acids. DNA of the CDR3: TGTGCCAGCAGTTACTCGAGGCTAAGCACTGAAGCTTTCTTT. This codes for CASSYSRLSTEAFF.

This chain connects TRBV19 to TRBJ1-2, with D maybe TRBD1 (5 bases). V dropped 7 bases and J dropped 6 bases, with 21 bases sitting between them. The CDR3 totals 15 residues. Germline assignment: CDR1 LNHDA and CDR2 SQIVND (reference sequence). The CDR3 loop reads CASTPYDSHLDGYTF. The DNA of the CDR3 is TGTGCCAGTACCCCTTACGACAGCCACCTTGATGGCTACACCTTC. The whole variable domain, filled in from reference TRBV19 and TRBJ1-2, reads DGGITQSPKYLFRKEGQNVTLSCEQNLNHDAMYWYRQDPGQGLRLIYYSQIVNDFQKGDIAEGYSVSREKKESFPLTVTSAQKNPTAFYLCASTPYDSHLDGYTFGSGTRLTVV.

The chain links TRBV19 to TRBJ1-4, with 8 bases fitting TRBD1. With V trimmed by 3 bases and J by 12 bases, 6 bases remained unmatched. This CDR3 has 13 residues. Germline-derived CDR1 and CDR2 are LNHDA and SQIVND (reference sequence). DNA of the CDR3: TGTGCCAGTAGTATCGCAGGGGGCTCGGAACTGTTTTTT. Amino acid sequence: CASSIAGGSELFF.

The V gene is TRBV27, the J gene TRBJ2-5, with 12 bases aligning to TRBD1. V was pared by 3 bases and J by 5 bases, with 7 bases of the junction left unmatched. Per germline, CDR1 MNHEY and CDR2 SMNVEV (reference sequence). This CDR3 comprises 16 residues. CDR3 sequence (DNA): TGTGCCAGCAGTTTCACCGGGACAGGGGGCTCCGAGACCCAGTACTTC. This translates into CASSFTGTGGSETQYF.

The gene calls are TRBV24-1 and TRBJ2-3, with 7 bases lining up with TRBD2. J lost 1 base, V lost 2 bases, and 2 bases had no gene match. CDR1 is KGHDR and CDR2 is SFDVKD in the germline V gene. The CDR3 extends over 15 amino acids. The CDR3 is CATSDSRGGTDTQYF. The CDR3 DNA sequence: TGTGCCACCAGTGATTCTCGGGGGGGCACAGATACGCAGTATTTT.

The CDR3 DNA reads as TGCGCCAGCAGCTTCCCGGGACAGGGGAACGGCTACACCTTC. Protein product: CASSFPGQGNGYTF. This chain joins TRBV5-1 and TRBJ1-2; 10 positions agree with TRBD1. After removal of 2 bases from V and 8 bases from J, the junction contained 6 bases not matched to a gene. The germline V gene encodes CDR1 SGHRS and CDR2 YFSETQ. The CDR3 has 14 residues.

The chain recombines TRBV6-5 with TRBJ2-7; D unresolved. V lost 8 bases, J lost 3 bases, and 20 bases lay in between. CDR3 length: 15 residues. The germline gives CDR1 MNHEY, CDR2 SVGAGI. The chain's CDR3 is CASASGWAGRYEQYF. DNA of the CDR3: TGTGCCAGCGCGTCTGGTTGGGCCGGCCGCTACGAGCAGTACTTC.

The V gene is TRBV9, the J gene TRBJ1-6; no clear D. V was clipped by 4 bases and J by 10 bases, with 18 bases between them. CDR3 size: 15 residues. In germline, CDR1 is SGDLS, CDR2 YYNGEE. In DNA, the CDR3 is TGTGCCAGCAGCCCTGGCGGGCAGAGGAGGTCACCCCTCCACTTT. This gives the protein CASSPGGQRRSPLHF.

The CDR3 DNA is TGTGCCAGCAGTCGGGACAGGGGGTACGAGCAGTACTTC. It codes for CASSRDRGYEQYF. This chain connects TRBV5-4 to TRBJ2-7; TRBD1 matches at 11 bases. This CDR3 spans 13 amino acids. Germline-derived CDR1 and CDR2 are SGHNT and YYREEE (reference sequence). V gave up 5 bases and J gave up 4 bases; unmatched junction bases: 2.

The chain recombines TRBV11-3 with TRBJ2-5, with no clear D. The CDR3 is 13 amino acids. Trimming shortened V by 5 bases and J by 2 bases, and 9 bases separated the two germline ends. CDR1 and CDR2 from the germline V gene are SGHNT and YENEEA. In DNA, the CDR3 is TGTGCCAGCAGCCCGGAGTGGCAAGAGACCCAGTACTTC. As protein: CASSPEWQETQYF. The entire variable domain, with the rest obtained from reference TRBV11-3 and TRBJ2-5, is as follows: EAGVVQSPRYKIIEKKQPVAFWCNPISGHNTLYWYLQNLGQGPELLIRYENEEAVDDSQLPKDRFSAERLKGVDSTLKIQPAELGDSAVYLCASSPEWQETQYFGPGTRLLVL.

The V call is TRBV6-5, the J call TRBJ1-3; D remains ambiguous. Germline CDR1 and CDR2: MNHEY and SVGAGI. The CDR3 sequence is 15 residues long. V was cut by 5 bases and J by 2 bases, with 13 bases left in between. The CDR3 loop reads CASSRSDGAGNTIYF. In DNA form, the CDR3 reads TGTGCCAGCAGTCGCTCGGACGGGGCTGGAAACACCATATATTTT.

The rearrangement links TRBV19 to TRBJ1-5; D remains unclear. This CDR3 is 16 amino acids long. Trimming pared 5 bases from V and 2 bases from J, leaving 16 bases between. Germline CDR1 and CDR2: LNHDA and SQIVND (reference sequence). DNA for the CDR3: TGTGCCAGTAGTGCCCTTGGGCAAGGTGGCAATCAGCCCCAGCATTTT. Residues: CASSALGQGGNQPQHF.

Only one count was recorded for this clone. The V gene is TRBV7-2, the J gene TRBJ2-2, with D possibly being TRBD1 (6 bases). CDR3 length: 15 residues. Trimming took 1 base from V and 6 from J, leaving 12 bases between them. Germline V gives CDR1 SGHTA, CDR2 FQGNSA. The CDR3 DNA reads TGTGCCAGCAGCTTAGGACAGGTTTATGCCGGGGAGCTGTTTTTT. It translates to CASSLGQVYAGELFF.

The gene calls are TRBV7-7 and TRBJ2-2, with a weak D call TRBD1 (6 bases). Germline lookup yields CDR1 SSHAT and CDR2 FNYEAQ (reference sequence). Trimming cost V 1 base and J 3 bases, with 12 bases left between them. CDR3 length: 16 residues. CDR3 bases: TGTGCCAGCAGCTTAGGTCGTCAGGGGTACACCGGGGAGCTGTTTTTT. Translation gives CASSLGRQGYTGELFF.

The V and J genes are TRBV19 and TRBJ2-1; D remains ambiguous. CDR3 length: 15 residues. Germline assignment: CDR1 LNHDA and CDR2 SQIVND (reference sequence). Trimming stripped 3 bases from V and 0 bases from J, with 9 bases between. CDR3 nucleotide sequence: TGTGCCAGTAGTATTTCCTTGAGCTCCTACAATGAGCAGTTCTTC. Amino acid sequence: CASSISLSSYNEQFF.

This chain's CDR3 is CASSPQGLEFNSPLHF. Written as DNA, the CDR3 is TGCGCCAGCAGCCCACAGGGGTTGGAGTTTAATTCACCCCTCCACTTT. This chain links TRBV5-1 with TRBJ1-6; TRBD1 agrees at 7 bases. The CDR3 covers 16 residues. The V segment lost 4 bases and the J segment 6 bases; nucleotides outside the gene matches: 10. The germline V gene encodes CDR1 SGHRS and CDR2 YFSETQ.

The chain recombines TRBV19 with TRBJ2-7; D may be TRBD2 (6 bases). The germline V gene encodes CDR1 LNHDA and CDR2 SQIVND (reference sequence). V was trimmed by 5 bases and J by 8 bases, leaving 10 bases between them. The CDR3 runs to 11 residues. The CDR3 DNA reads TGTGCCAGTAGTCCGGGGGAAAAGCAGTACTTC. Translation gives CASSPGEKQYF.

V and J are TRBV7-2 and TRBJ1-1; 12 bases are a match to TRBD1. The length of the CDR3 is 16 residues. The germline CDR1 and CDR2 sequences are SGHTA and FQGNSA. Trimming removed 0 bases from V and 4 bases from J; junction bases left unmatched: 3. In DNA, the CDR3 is TGTGCCAGCAGCTTAGCAGGGACAGGGGGCCTCACTGAAGCTTTCTTT. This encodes CASSLAGTGGLTEAFF.

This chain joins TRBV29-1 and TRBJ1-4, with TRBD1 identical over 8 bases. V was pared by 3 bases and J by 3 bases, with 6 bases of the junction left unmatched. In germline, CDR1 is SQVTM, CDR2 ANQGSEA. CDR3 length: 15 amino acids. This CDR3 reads CSVDEPGQANEKLFF. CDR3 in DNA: TGCAGCGTTGACGAACCGGGACAGGCTAATGAAAAACTGTTTTTT.

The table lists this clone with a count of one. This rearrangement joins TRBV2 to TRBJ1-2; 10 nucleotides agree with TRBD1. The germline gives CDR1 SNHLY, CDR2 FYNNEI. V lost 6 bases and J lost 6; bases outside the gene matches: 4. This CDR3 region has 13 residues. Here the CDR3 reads CASSPGQGNGYTF. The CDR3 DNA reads TGTGCCAGCAGCCCGGGACAGGGGAATGGCTACACCTTC.

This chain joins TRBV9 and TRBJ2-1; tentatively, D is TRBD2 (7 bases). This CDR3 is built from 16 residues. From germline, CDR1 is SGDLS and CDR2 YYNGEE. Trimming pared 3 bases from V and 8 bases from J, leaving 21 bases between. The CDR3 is CASSDPRTVAGDEQFF. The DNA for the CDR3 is TGTGCCAGCAGCGACCCCCGGACAGTCGCGGGGGATGAGCAGTTCTTC.

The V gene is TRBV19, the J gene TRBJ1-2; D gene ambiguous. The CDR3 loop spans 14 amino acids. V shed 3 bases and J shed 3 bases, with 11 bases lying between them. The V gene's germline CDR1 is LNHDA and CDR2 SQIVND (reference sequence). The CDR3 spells CASSMTEGDYGYTF. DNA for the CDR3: TGTGCCAGTAGTATGACTGAGGGCGACTATGGCTACACCTTC. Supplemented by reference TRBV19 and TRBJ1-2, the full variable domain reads DGGITQSPKYLFRKEGQNVTLSCEQNLNHDAMYWYRQDPGQGLRLIYYSQIVNDFQKGDIAEGYSVSREKKESFPLTVTSAQKNPTAFYLCASSMTEGDYGYTFGSGTRLTVV.

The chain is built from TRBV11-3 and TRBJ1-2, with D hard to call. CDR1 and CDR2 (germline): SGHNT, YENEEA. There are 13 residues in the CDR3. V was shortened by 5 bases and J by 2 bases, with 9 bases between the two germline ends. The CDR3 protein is CASSQPGNYGYTF. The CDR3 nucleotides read TGTGCCAGCAGCCAACCCGGGAACTATGGCTACACCTTC.